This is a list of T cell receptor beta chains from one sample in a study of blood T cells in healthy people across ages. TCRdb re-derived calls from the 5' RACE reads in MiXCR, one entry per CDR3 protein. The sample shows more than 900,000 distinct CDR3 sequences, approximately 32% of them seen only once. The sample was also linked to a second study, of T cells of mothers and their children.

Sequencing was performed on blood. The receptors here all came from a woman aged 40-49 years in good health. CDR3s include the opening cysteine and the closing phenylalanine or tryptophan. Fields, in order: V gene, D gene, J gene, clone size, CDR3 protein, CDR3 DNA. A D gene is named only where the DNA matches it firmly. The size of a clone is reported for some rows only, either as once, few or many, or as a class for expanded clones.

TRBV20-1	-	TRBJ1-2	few	CSARARGRGYGYTF	TGCAGTGCTAGGGCCCGGGGCAGAGGCTATGGCTACACCTTC
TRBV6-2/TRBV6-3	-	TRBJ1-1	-	CASSYEWNTETFF	TGTGCCAGCAGTTACGAATGGAACACTGAAACTTTCTTT
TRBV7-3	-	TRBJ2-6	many	CASSLIPGLSGANVLTF	TGTGCCAGCAGCTTAATACCAGGGCTCTCTGGGGCCAACGTCCTGACTTTC
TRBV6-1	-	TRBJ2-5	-	CASSEAVAGGRIETQYF	TGTGCCAGCAGTGAAGCCGTGGCCGGGGGGCGAATTGAGACCCAGTACTTC
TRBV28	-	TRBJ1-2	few	CASSSSDNYGYTF	TGTGCCAGCAGTTCCAGCGATAACTATGGCTACACCTTC
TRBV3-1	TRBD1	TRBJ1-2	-	CASSLRDRVPVYGYTF	TGTGCCAGCAGCCTGAGGGACAGGGTTCCTGTGTATGGCTACACCTTC
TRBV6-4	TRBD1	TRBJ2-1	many	CASSPFGTGMTEQFF	TGTGCCAGCAGCCCCTTCGGGACAGGGATGACTGAGCAGTTCTTC
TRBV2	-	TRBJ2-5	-	CASTPLETQYF	TGTGCCAGCACGCCATTAGAGACCCAGTACTTC
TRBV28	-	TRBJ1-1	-	CASSLWSEAFF	TGTGCCAGCAGTTTATGGTCGGAAGCTTTCTTT
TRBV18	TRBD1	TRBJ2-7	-	CASSYDGGTGGYEQYF	TGTGCCAGCTCCTATGACGGTGGGACAGGGGGGTACGAGCAGTACTTC
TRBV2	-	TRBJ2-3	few	CASSEEGISTDTQYF	TGTGCCAGCAGTGAAGAAGGGATAAGTACAGATACGCAGTATTTT
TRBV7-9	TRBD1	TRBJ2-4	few	CASSLDRGHISPAKDIQYF	TGTGCCAGCAGTTTGGACAGGGGCCACATTAGTCCGGCCAAAGACATTCAGTACTTC
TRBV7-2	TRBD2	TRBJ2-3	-	CASSLASGLSTDTQYF	TGTGCCAGCAGCTTAGCTAGCGGGCTAAGCACAGATACGCAGTATTTT
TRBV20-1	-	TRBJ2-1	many	CSAVRQYNEQFF	TGCAGTGCCGTTAGGCAGTACAATGAGCAGTTCTTC
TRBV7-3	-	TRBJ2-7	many	CASSPVAGRNYEQYF	TGTGCCAGCAGCCCGGTGGCAGGGAGAAACTACGAGCAGTACTTC
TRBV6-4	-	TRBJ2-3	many	CASSEQGITDTQYF	TGTGCCAGCAGCGAACAGGGTATCACAGATACGCAGTATTTT
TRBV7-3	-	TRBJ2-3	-	CASSLGSGWTDTQYF	TGTGCCAGCAGCTTGGGTAGCGGATGGACAGATACGCAGTATTTT
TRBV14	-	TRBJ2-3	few	CASSQDWAGGTDTQYF	TGTGCCAGCAGCCAAGATTGGGCAGGGGGCACAGATACGCAGTATTTT
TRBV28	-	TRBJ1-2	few	CASSLGQGVINGYTF	TGTGCCAGCAGTTTGGGTCAGGGTGTAATCAATGGCTACACCTTC
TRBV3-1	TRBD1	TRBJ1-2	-	CASSPEPGQRFVASYGYTF	TGTGCCAGCAGCCCCGAACCGGGACAGCGTTTTGTAGCTAGCTATGGCTACACCTTC
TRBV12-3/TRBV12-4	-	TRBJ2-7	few	CASSPRRDKYEQYF	TGTGCCAGCAGCCCCCGCCGGGACAAATACGAGCAGTACTTC
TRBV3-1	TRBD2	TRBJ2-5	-	CASSQPSGGLGQETQYF	TGTGCCAGCAGCCAACCTAGCGGGGGCCTTGGACAAGAGACCCAGTACTTC
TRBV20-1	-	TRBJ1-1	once	CSAGSLGNTEAFF	TGCAGTGCTGGATCCCTAGGGAACACTGAAGCTTTCTTT
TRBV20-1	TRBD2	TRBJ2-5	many	CSARGTSGGGETQYF	TGCAGTGCTAGAGGGACTAGCGGGGGGGGAGAGACCCAGTACTTC
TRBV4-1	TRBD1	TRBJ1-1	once	CASSQNTGQMNTEAFF	TGCGCCAGCAGCCAGAATACGGGACAGATGAACACTGAAGCTTTCTTT
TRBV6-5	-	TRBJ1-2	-	CASSYKVELGYTF	TGTGCCAGCAGTTACAAGGTGGAATTGGGCTACACCTTC
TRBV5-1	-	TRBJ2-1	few	CASSLLESSYNEQFF	TGCGCCAGCAGCTTGTTGGAAAGCTCCTACAATGAGCAGTTCTTC
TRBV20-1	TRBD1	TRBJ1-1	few	CSARDGTGRRGTEAFF	TGCAGTGCTAGAGATGGGACAGGTAGGAGGGGTACTGAAGCTTTCTTT
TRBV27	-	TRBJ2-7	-	CASSLSGDSPYEQYF	TGTGCCAGCAGTTTATCGGGGGACTCTCCCTACGAGCAGTACTTC
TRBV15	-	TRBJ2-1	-	CATSRSDSAGNEQFF	TGTGCCACCAGCAGATCAGATTCCGCTGGGAATGAGCAGTTCTTC
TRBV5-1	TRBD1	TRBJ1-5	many	CASSLTGYQPQHF	TGCGCCAGCAGCCTGACAGGGTATCAGCCCCAGCATTTT
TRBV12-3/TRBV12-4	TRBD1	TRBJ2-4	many	CASSGTGKGNIQYF	TGTGCCAGCAGTGGGACAGGGAAGGGAAACATTCAGTACTTC
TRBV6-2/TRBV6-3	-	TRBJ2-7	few	CASSSGQVAFYEQYF	TGTGCCAGCAGTTCGGGGCAGGTAGCTTTCTACGAGCAGTACTTC
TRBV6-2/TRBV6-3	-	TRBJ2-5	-	CASSRTAAGETQYF	TGTGCCAGCAGTAGGACCGCGGCGGGAGAGACCCAGTACTTC
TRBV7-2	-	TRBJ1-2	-	CASSLEIRGGLGYTF	TGTGCCAGCAGCTTAGAGATTCGCGGAGGCCTGGGCTACACCTTC
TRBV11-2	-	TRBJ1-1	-	CASSLDHSHWTEAFF	TGTGCCAGCAGCTTAGATCACTCTCATTGGACTGAAGCTTTCTTT
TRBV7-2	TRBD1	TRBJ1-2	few	CATRGQSNYGYTF	TGTGCCACCCGGGGACAGTCTAACTATGGCTACACCTTC
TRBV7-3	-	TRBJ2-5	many	CASSLLPGEQETQYF	TGTGCCAGCAGCTTATTGCCAGGGGAACAAGAGACCCAGTACTTC
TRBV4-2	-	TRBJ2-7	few	CASSQDLAYEQYF	TGTGCCAGCAGCCAAGATCTAGCCTACGAGCAGTACTTC
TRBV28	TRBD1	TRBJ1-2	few	CASQAPDRIYGYTF	TGTGCCAGCCAGGCCCCGGACAGGATATATGGCTACACCTTC
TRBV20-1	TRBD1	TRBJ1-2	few	CSARYTGAVDGYTF	TGCAGTGCTAGGTATACAGGGGCAGTTGATGGCTACACCTTC
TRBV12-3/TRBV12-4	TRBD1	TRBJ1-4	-	CASAKGQTNEKLFF	TGTGCCAGCGCTAAGGGACAGACAAATGAAAAACTGTTTTTT
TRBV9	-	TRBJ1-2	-	CASSTPSGIGYTF	TGTGCCAGCAGCACCCCATCAGGGATTGGCTACACCTTC
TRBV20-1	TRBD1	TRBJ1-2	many	CSARAPSGTGTHSYGYTF	TGCAGTGCTAGAGCCCCCTCCGGGACAGGGACCCATTCCTATGGCTACACCTTC
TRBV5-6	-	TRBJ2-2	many	CASSPEGANTGELFF	TGTGCCAGCAGCCCGGAGGGGGCGAACACCGGGGAGCTGTTTTTT
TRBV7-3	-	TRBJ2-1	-	CASSLNREADTQFF	TGTGCCAGCAGCTTAAACAGGGAAGCAGATACGCAGTTCTTC
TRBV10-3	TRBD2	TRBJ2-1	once	CAIKGGVNEQFF	TGTGCCATCAAGGGAGGGGTCAATGAGCAGTTCTTC
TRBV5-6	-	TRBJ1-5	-	CASSSIRGGQPQHF	TGTGCCAGCAGCTCCATCCGGGGAGGGCAGCCCCAGCATTTT
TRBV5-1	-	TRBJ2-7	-	CASSLGSAATYEQYF	TGCGCCAGCAGCTTGGGGTCGGCGGCGACCTACGAGCAGTACTTC
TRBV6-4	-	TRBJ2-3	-	CASSSGHTDTQYF	TGTGCCAGCAGTTCCGGGCACACAGATACGCAGTATTTT
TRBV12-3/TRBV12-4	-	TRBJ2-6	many	CASSLSGANVLTF	TGTGCCAGCAGTTTATCTGGGGCCAACGTCCTGACTTTC
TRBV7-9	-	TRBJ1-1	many	CASSPFQTARTEAFF	TGTGCCAGCAGCCCCTTCCAGACCGCGAGGACTGAAGCTTTCTTT
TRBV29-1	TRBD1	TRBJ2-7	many	CSVDKAGQGHEQYF	TGCAGCGTTGATAAGGCGGGACAGGGGCACGAGCAGTACTTC
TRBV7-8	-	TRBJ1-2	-	CASSLGGRTYGYTF	TGTGCCAGCAGCTTGGGGGGCAGGACCTATGGCTACACCTTC
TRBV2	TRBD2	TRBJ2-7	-	CASRERTSGYEQYF	TGTGCCAGCAGAGAGAGGACTAGCGGCTACGAGCAGTACTTC
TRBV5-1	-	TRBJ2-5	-	CASSFQTQQETQYF	TGCGCCAGCAGCTTCCAGACACAGCAAGAGACCCAGTACTTC
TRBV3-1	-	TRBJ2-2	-	CASSQDGRGATGELFF	TGTGCCAGCAGCCAAGATGGGAGAGGGGCGACCGGGGAGCTGTTTTTT
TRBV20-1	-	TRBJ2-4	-	CSARAEDKNIQYF	TGCAGTGCTAGAGCAGAGGACAAAAACATTCAGTACTTC
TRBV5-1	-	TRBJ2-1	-	CASGNGGRVAHNEQFF	TGCGCCAGCGGAAATGGGGGCAGGGTGGCCCACAATGAGCAGTTCTTC